Here is one TCR beta chain with its context. This sample stems from a study of blood T cell repertoires in COVID-19. CDR3 length: 16 amino acids. Germline V gene sequence: CDR1 MNHNS, CDR2 SASEGT. V lost 4 bases and J lost 7; bases outside the gene matches: 10. Method: immunoSEQ multiplex PCR; TCRdb's copy keeps in-frame clones and lacks some. In the table there are about 270,000 clones, 80% to 90% of which are singletons. Sequencing input: PBMCs or T cells enriched from blood (not recorded which). The chain links TRBV6-1 to TRBJ2-3; 11 nucleotides line up with TRBD1. The sequence came from a woman younger than 45 with acute COVID-19. The CDR3 DNA sequence: TGTGCCAGCAGTGTATCCGGGACAGGGGGTGGAAATACGCAGTATTTT. Amino acid sequence: CASSVSGTGGGNTQYF.